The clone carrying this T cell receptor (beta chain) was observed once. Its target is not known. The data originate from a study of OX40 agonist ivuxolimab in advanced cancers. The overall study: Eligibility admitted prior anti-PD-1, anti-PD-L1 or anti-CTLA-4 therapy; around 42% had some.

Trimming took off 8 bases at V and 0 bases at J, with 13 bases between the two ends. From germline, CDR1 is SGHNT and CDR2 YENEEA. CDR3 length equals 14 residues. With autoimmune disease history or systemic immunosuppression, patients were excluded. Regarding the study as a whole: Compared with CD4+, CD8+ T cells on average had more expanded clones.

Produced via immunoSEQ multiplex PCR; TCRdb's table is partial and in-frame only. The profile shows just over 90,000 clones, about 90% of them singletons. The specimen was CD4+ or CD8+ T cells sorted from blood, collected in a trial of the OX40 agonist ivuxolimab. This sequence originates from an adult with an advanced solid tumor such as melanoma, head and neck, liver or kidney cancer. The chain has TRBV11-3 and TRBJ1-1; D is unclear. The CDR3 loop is CASGSRRMNTEAFF. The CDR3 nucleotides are TGTGCCAGCGGTTCCCGCAGGATGAACACTGAAGCTTTCTTT. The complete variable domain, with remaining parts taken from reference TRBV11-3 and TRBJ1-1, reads EAGVVQSPRYKIIEKKQPVAFWCNPISGHNTLYWYLQNLGQGPELLIRYENEEAVDDSQLPKDRFSAERLKGVDSTLKIQPAELGDSAVYLCASGSRRMNTEAFFGQGTRLTVV.